These 19 T cell receptor beta chains originate from one sample sequenced in a study of neurological immune-mediated disorders. TCRdb recomputed calls from the 5' RACE reads with MiXCR, one row per CDR3 protein. The sample has 25,000 to 40,000 distinct CDR3 sequences; over 1.2% are singletons. The sample comprised PBMCs. These receptor sequences come from a woman in her thirties with multiple sclerosis.

This clonotype has ten or more counts. This chain uses TRBV3-1 with TRBJ1-1; no definite D call. The germline gives CDR1 LGHDT, CDR2 YNNKEL (reference sequence). This CDR3 spans 15 amino acids. V lost 1 base and J lost 1, with 10 bases in between. CDR3 sequence (DNA): TGTGCCAGCAGCCAAGGGTGGACGGGGAACACTGAAGCTTTCTTT. Translating it yields CASSQGWTGNTEAFF.

This clonotype was seen a few times. V is TRBV11-3 and J is TRBJ2-2; D gene ambiguous. The V gene's germline CDR1 is SGHNT and CDR2 YENEEA. The CDR3 covers 15 residues. V lost 0 bases, J lost 2 bases, and 7 bases lay in between. The CDR3 DNA reads TGTGCCAGCAGCTTAGAACCCATTAACACCGGGGAGCTGTTTTTT. It yields the protein CASSLEPINTGELFF.

There are many counts of this clonotype. The chain couples TRBV20-1 to TRBJ1-4; no clear D gene. Germline V gene sequence: CDR1 DFQATT, CDR2 SNEGSKA (reference sequence). V was clipped by 0 bases and J by 0 bases, with 5 bases between them. This CDR3 has 14 amino acids. The CDR3 bases are TGCAGTGCTAGAGATCCATCAACTAATGAAAAACTGTTTTTT. This gives the protein CSARDPSTNEKLFF.

This clonotype was observed many times. This rearrangement joins TRBV7-3 to TRBJ2-3; weak D call: TRBD2 (5 bases). CDR3 length: 14 amino acids. Between the trimmed V and J ends, which lost 7 bases and 1 base, there was a span of 12 bases. Germline V lookup: CDR1 SGHTA, CDR2 FQGTGA. This chain's CDR3 is CASNRGLRTDTQYF. Written as DNA, the CDR3 is TGTGCCAGCAACAGAGGACTTCGCACAGATACGCAGTATTTT.

There are many counts of this clonotype. This chain uses TRBV7-2 with TRBJ2-1, with 9 bases identical to TRBD1. The trim removed 5 bases at V and 4 bases at J, leaving 6 bases unmatched. The length of the CDR3 is 15 residues. In germline, CDR1 is SGHTA, CDR2 FQGNSA. The CDR3 DNA reads as TGTGCCAGCAGCCGAACAGGGGGCCCTTACAATGAGCAGTTCTTC. Amino acid sequence: CASSRTGGPYNEQFF.

There are many counts of this clonotype. The chain combines TRBV7-3 with TRBJ1-1, with D hard to call. The CDR3 is 12 amino acids. Trimming took 1 base from V and 10 from J, leaving 10 bases between them. The germline gives CDR1 SGHTA, CDR2 FQGTGA. The CDR3 sequence is CASSLRVGRAFF. The DNA of the CDR3 is TGTGCCAGCAGCTTAAGGGTCGGCCGAGCTTTCTTT.

The sample holds many counts of this clonotype. The chain joins TRBV11-2 to TRBJ2-3, with 14 bases fitting TRBD2. The germline V gene has CDR1 SGHAT and CDR2 FQNNGV. The J segment lost 2 bases and the V segment lost 1 base, leaving 5 bases of the junction unmatched. The CDR3 covers 18 residues. The CDR3 is CASSLVGTSGGITDTQYF. The CDR3 region has the DNA TGTGCCAGCAGCTTAGTCGGGACTAGCGGGGGAATCACAGATACGCAGTATTTT.

This clonotype was seen at least ten times. The chain is built from TRBV7-9 and TRBJ1-3; TRBD1 might be the D (5 bases). Looked up from germline, CDR1 is SEHNR and CDR2 is FQNEAQ (reference sequence). The CDR3 totals 13 residues. The germline V and J ends were trimmed by 8 bases and 1 base, with 9 bases remaining between them. The CDR3 DNA reads TGTGCCAGCGACAGTAGATCTGGAAACACCATATATTTT. Amino acids: CASDSRSGNTIYF.

This clonotype was counted ten times or more. The chain joins TRBV5-1 to TRBJ1-1; possibly TRBD1 for D (5 bases). Trimming shortened V by 3 bases and J by 11 bases, and 17 bases separated the two germline ends. The CDR3 is 13 residues long. The germline gives CDR1 SGHRS, CDR2 YFSETQ. In DNA form, the CDR3 reads TGCGCCAGCAGCTCGGGACTGGTCGGGATGGCTTTCTTT. Encoded protein: CASSSGLVGMAFF.

Many counts were recorded for this clonotype. CDR3 amino acids: CSAFPGQGMNTEAFF. CDR3 nucleotide sequence: TGCAGTGCTTTCCCGGGACAGGGTATGAACACTGAAGCTTTCTTT. This chain connects TRBV20-1 to TRBJ1-1; 9 bases fit TRBD1. CDR1 DFQATT and CDR2 SNEGSKA come from the germline V gene (reference sequence). J gave up 0 bases and V 5 bases, and 7 bases lay outside the gene matches. The CDR3 spans 15 residues.

This clonotype showed up many times. J is TRBJ2-5 and V is TRBV7-2; 13 positions match TRBD2. V lost 1 base and J lost 6; bases outside the gene matches: 5. The germline CDR1 and CDR2 sequences are SGHTA and FQGNSA. There are 16 residues in the CDR3. CDR3 residues: CASSLETSGGRKTQYF. CDR3 nucleotide sequence: TGTGCCAGCAGCTTAGAGACTAGCGGGGGGCGGAAGACCCAGTACTTC.

This clonotype was recorded many times. This chain connects TRBV20-1 to TRBJ2-4; possible D gene TRBD2, 6 bases. Germline V lookup: CDR1 DFQATT, CDR2 SNEGSKA (reference sequence). Between the trimmed V and J ends, which lost 5 bases and 0 bases, there was a span of 20 bases. CDR3 length: 17 amino acids. The CDR3 protein is CSADLVWAGLAKNIQYF. The CDR3 DNA is TGCAGTGCTGACTTAGTATGGGCGGGGCTAGCCAAAAACATTCAGTACTTC.

This clonotype has a count of ten or more. The chain links TRBV6-6 to TRBJ1-3; weak D call: TRBD1 (5 bases). Germline assignment: CDR1 MNHNY and CDR2 SVGAGI (reference sequence). The CDR3 is 13 amino acids. The ends were cut back, 11 bases at V and 6 bases at J, with 17 bases in the middle. CDR3 sequence: CAGRTGTLNTIYF. CDR3 DNA: TGTGCCGGCCGAACCGGGACTTTAAACACCATATATTTT.

Sample share makes this clonotype medium-sized. The V call is TRBV10-3, the J call TRBJ2-7; 7 positions match TRBD1. The J segment lost 5 bases and the V segment lost 0 bases, leaving 7 bases of the junction unmatched. This CDR3 is 15 amino acids long. Germline values: CDR1 ENHRY, CDR2 SYGVKD. CDR3 nucleotides: TGTGCCATCAGTGAGTCCTACAGGGGATTTGACGAGCAGTACTTC. This codes for CAISESYRGFDEQYF.

This clonotype was observed many times. V usage is TRBV7-2 and J usage is TRBJ1-5; no definite D call. The V end was cut by 0 bases, the J end by 4 bases, with 7 bases between. CDR1 is SGHTA, CDR2 FQGNSA, per germline. CDR3 length: 14 residues. The CDR3 bases are TGTGCCAGCAGCTTAGCGCGAGGGAATCAGCCCCAGCATTTT. Protein product: CASSLARGNQPQHF.

The table lists this clonotype with many counts. The chain joins TRBV5-6 to TRBJ1-1; D ambiguous. V was clipped by 7 bases and J by 3 bases, with 10 bases between them. The CDR3 totals 12 residues. Germline lookup yields CDR1 SGHDT and CDR2 YYEEEE. The CDR3 loop reads CASAAAYTEAFF. In nucleotides, the CDR3 is TGTGCCAGCGCTGCCGCGTACACTGAAGCTTTCTTT.

This clonotype was counted at least ten times. The chain combines TRBV4-2 with TRBJ1-6; a possible D gene is TRBD1 (6 bases). Trimming stripped 3 bases from V and 8 bases from J, with 14 bases between. CDR1 and CDR2 from the germline V gene are LGHNA and YNFKEQ. The CDR3 consists of 15 residues. CDR3 coding DNA: TGTGCCAGCAGCCACTTACAGGGTGAAGATTCACCCCTCCACTTT. Its translation is CASSHLQGEDSPLHF.

In its sample, this clonotype was seen many times. The chain recombines TRBV7-2 with TRBJ2-3; D gene unclear. V was shortened by 3 bases and J by 4 bases, with 8 bases between the two germline ends. CDR1 SGHTA and CDR2 FQGNSA come from the germline V gene. This CDR3 spans 13 amino acids. The CDR3 is CASSFTGADTQYF. Here the CDR3 DNA reads TGTGCCAGCAGCTTTACCGGAGCAGATACGCAGTATTTT. Together with reference TRBV7-2 and TRBJ2-3, the CDR3 gives the full variable domain: GAGVSQSPSNKVTEKGKDVELRCDPISGHTALYWYRQSLGQGLEFLIYFQGNSAPDKSGLPSDRFSAERTGGSVSTLTIQRTQQEDSAVYLCASSFTGADTQYFGPGTRLTVL.

This clonotype came up many times. The chain uses TRBV20-1 and TRBJ2-7, with 9 bases that match TRBD2. The CDR3 sequence is 13 residues long. V was pared by 6 bases and J by 5 bases, with 8 bases of the junction left unmatched. Per the germline V gene, CDR1 is DFQATT and CDR2 is SNEGSKA (reference sequence). The CDR3 DNA follows: TGCAGTGCCCTGGCGGGGGGGTACGACGAGCAGTACTTC. The encoded protein is CSALAGGYDEQYF.